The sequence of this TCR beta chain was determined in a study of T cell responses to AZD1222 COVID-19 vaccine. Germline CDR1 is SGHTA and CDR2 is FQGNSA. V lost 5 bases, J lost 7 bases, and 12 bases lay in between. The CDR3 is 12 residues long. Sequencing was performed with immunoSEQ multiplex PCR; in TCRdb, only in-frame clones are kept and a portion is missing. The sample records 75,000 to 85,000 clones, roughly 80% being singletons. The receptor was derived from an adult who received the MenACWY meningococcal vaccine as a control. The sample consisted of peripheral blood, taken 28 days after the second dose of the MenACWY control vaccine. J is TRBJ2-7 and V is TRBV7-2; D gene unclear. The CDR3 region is CASSGDGREQYF. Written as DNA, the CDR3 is TGTGCCAGCAGCGGTGACGGCCGGGAGCAGTACTTC.